This T cell receptor beta chain was recorded in a study of cytomegalovirus exposure and HLA in healthy donors. While unrecorded immune exposures were likely, the donors were nominally healthy when sampled. The CDR3 sequence is 16 residues long. V lost 3 bases to trimming and J lost 0 bases; unmatched junction nucleotides: 5. The germline V gene encodes CDR1 LGHNA and CDR2 YNFKEQ. Findings and caveats of the study: Among the most significant clusters, several appeared linked to common viral pathogens in a later analysis. Reported results showed that the classifier diagnosed cytomegalovirus status with high specificity and sensitivity.

As for this clone: Its target is unknown.

PCR involved 60 Vbeta and 13 Jbeta primers. TCRdb's copy holds only in-frame clones and misses some; the assay was immunoSEQ multiplex PCR. The sample lists approximately 76,000 clones; less than 80% were seen once. The receptor comes from a man aged 25-45 years in good health and CMV-seronegative. This sequence joins TRBV4-2 and TRBJ2-1, with TRBD2 matching over 7 bases. Sequencing used PBMCs. The CDR3: CASSQATSSSYNEQFF. CDR3 coding DNA: TGTGCCAGCAGCCAGGCGACTAGCAGCTCCTACAATGAGCAGTTCTTC.